A single sample gave rise to the 22 T cell receptor beta chains below, sequenced in a study of T-cell reconstitution after alpha-beta-depleted transplantation in children. The TCRbeta library was prepared with unique molecular identifiers. TCRdb used MiXCR to reprocess the PCR reads, holding one entry per CDR3 protein. This sample has 250,000 to 350,000 distinct CDR3 sequences; almost 10% occur once, and the top ten carry 9.5% to 13%. The sample was PBMCs from the stem cell graft donor, taken from the stem cell graft. These receptors originate from a human donor who donated a stem cell graft to a child with SCID.

The V gene is TRBV20-1, the J gene TRBJ2-7; 12 bases fit TRBD1. Germline CDR1 is DFQATT and CDR2 is SNEGSKA (reference sequence). With 6 bases clipped from V and 5 bases from J, the junction kept 8 bases outside the gene matches. The CDR3 length is 14 residues. CDR3 nucleotide sequence: TGCAGTGCAAGACCCGGGACAGGGGGCGACGAGCAGTACTTC. Its translation is CSARPGTGGDEQYF.

This clonotype occurred a few times. The V and J genes are TRBV5-1 and TRBJ2-7; D gene unclear. This CDR3 is 15 amino acids long. V shed 0 bases and J shed 2 bases, with 12 bases lying between them. CDR1 is SGHRS and CDR2 is YFSETQ in the germline V gene. This CDR3 reads CASSLDPGVPYEQYF. The CDR3 DNA reads as TGCGCCAGCAGCTTGGATCCGGGTGTCCCCTACGAGCAGTACTTC.

This clonotype has more than one count but fewer than ten. J is TRBJ2-7 and V is TRBV10-3, with 9 nucleotides matching TRBD1. Germline V gene data show CDR1 as ENHRY and CDR2 as SYGVKD. V was clipped by 6 bases and J by 2 bases; unmatched bases: 5. The CDR3 runs 14 residues. The CDR3 is CAIRAGTGTYEQYF. The CDR3 DNA is TGTGCCATCAGGGCCGGGACAGGGACCTACGAGCAGTACTTC.

This clonotype has a handful of counts. This rearrangement joins TRBV6-5 to TRBJ1-6; no firm D call. The CDR3 is 13 residues long. The germline V gene has CDR1 MNHEY and CDR2 SVGAGI. Trimming took 3 bases from V and 7 from J, leaving 7 bases between them. The chain's CDR3 is CASSYLENSPLHF. CDR3 DNA sequence: TGTGCCAGCAGTTATCTGGAAAATTCACCCCTCCACTTT.

About this clonotype itself: The junction departs from the called germline gene at one end, perhaps through a read error. The chain links TRBV6-6 to TRBJ1-2, with D possibly being TRBD1 (5 bases). This CDR3 contains 12 residues. Germline CDR1 and CDR2: MNHNY and SVGAGI (reference sequence). CDR3 sequence reads: CTSRQTNYGYTF. CDR3 in DNA: TGTACCAGCAGACAGACAAACTATGGCTACACCTTC.

The V call is TRBV20-1, the J call TRBJ2-2; 9 nucleotides agree with TRBD2. This CDR3 region has 17 residues. Looked up from germline, CDR1 is DFQATT and CDR2 is SNEGSKA (reference sequence). V dropped 1 base and J dropped 6; count of bases not matched to a gene: 12. CDR3 sequence reads: CSARGFGGGAGAGELFF. CDR3 DNA: TGCAGTGCTAGAGGTTTTGGCGGGGGGGCGGGAGCCGGGGAGCTGTTTTTT.

This CDR3 reads CASSPPKISYNEQFF. Written as DNA, the CDR3 is TGTGCCAGCAGCCCCCCAAAGATCTCCTACAATGAGCAGTTCTTC. V and J are TRBV11-2 and TRBJ2-1; the D is unclear. The CDR3 loop spans 15 amino acids. With 5 bases removed from V and 0 bases from J, the gap between germline ends came to 11 bases. Per germline, CDR1 SGHAT and CDR2 FQNNGV.

The table lists this clonotype with many counts. The genes are TRBV18 and TRBJ2-7, with D possibly TRBD2 on 6 matching bases. V was shortened by 3 bases and J by 2 bases, with 17 bases between the two germline ends. Germline V CDR1 and CDR2: KGHSH, LQKENI. CDR3 length: 16 residues. The CDR3 DNA reads TGTGCCAGCTCACCCCCTCTAGCGCCCTCGCCCTACGAGCAGTACTTC. Translating gives CASSPPLAPSPYEQYF.

This clonotype was picked up many times. The chain has TRBV12-3 or TRBV12-4 and TRBJ2-1, with 11 bases aligning to TRBD2. V lost 3 bases and J lost 7; bases outside the gene matches: 2. This CDR3 spans 14 amino acids. The CDR3 is CASSFTSGGNEQFF. The CDR3 bases are TGTGCCAGCAGTTTCACTAGCGGGGGAAATGAGCAGTTCTTC.

The chain is built from TRBV5-6 and TRBJ2-3; D not certain. CDR1 and CDR2 (germline): SGHDT, YYEEEE. The CDR3 is 14 amino acids. Deletions cut 4 bases from V and 4 bases from J, with 13 bases between. CDR3 nucleotide sequence: TGTGCCAGCAGCACCACGCGGACGTCAGATACGCAGTATTTT. Translation gives CASSTTRTSDTQYF.

The chain couples TRBV7-9 to TRBJ2-7; D is uncertain. The V end lost 1 base, the J end lost 0 bases, and 7 bases lay between the germline ends. Per germline, CDR1 SEHNR and CDR2 FQNEAQ (reference sequence). The CDR3 has 14 amino acids. CDR3 nucleotides: TGTGCCAGCAGCTTAGGAACAATCTCCTACGAGCAGTACTTC. Residues: CASSLGTISYEQYF.

The CDR3 DNA sequence: TGTGCCAGCAGCTTATATCGGGGCGGCCAGCACTTT. It encodes CASSLYRGGQHF. The chain joins TRBV11-2 to TRBJ1-6; tentatively, D is TRBD1 (5 bases). Trimming removed 2 bases from V and 19 bases from J, with 15 bases in between. The CDR3 spans 12 residues. Germline CDR1 is SGHAT and CDR2 is FQNNGV. Supplemented by reference TRBV11-2 and TRBJ1-6, the full variable domain reads EAGVAQSPRYKIIEKRQSVAFWCNPISGHATLYWYQQILGQGPKLLIQFQNNGVVDDSQLPKDRFSAERLKGVDSTLKIQPAKLEDSAVYLCASSLYRGGQHFGNGTRLTVT.

The gene calls are TRBV6-2 or TRBV6-3 and TRBJ2-5; 10 bases are a match to TRBD2. Germline values: CDR1 MNHEY, CDR2 SVGEGT. Trimming took 5 bases from V and 4 from J; bases not matched to a gene: 10. The CDR3 has 16 residues. This CDR3 is CASSHPTSGAVETQYF. CDR3 DNA sequence: TGTGCCAGCAGTCATCCCACTAGCGGGGCGGTAGAGACCCAGTACTTC.

V is TRBV12-3 or TRBV12-4 and J is TRBJ1-3, with D maybe TRBD1 (5 bases). The CDR3 extends over 16 amino acids. Trimming shortened V by 7 bases and J by 3 bases, and 19 bases separated the two germline ends. CDR3 region: CASTLFAGQDGNTIYF. DNA of the CDR3: TGTGCCAGCACCCTATTCGCGGGGCAAGATGGAAACACCATATATTTT.

A few counts support this clonotype. The V call is TRBV29-1, the J call TRBJ1-2; D call uncertain. V gave up 7 bases and J gave up 8 bases, with 14 bases separating them. The CDR3 runs 11 residues. Looked up from germline, CDR1 is SQVTM and CDR2 is ANQGSEA. Here the CDR3 reads CSARLWWGYTF. The CDR3 nucleotides are TGCAGCGCCCGTCTATGGTGGGGCTACACCTTC.

The CDR3 DNA reads TGCAGCGTACGAGGGGGCCCCGGGGAGCTGTTTTTT. It encodes CSVRGGPGELFF. The rearrangement uses TRBV29-1 and TRBJ2-2; 7 bases map to TRBD1. The CDR3 has 12 residues. Looked up from germline, CDR1 is SQVTM and CDR2 is ANQGSEA. The J segment lost 6 bases and the V segment lost 6 bases, leaving 4 bases of the junction unmatched.

In its sample, this clonotype was seen once. A much larger clone is a single base away; this may be a read error. The genes are TRBV27 and TRBJ2-2, with TRBD2 matching 7 bases. From germline, CDR1 is MNHEY and CDR2 SMNVEV (reference sequence). This CDR3 has 17 residues. V lost 8 bases to trimming and J lost 2 bases; unmatched junction nucleotides: 14. CDR3 DNA: TGTGCCAGCGCCCACGCCGCGGCGGGGGTTAACACCGGGGAGCTGTTTTTT. It codes for CASAHAAAGVNTGELFF.

As regards this clonotype: At one end, the junction sequence differs from germline, possibly due to a read error. The chain recombines TRBV3-1 with TRBJ2-3; tentative D call: TRBD1 (6 bases). This CDR3 region has 15 residues. Germline assignment: CDR1 LGHDT and CDR2 YNNKEL (reference sequence). CDR3 nucleotides: TGTGCCACCAGCCAAGTGGGTCCGGGGACACATACGCAGTATTTT. It specifies CATSQVGPGTHTQYF.

In this sample, this clonotype turned up many times. The V gene is TRBV25-1, the J gene TRBJ2-2; 10 bases align to TRBD1. Germline V CDR1 and CDR2: MGHDK, SYGVNS. J gave up 5 bases and V 4 bases, and 7 bases lay outside the gene matches. This CDR3 comprises 16 residues. The CDR3 protein is CASSVPGTGDTGELFF. The CDR3 DNA reads TGTGCCAGCAGTGTACCCGGGACAGGGGATACCGGGGAGCTGTTTTTT.

This clonotype turned up a few times. The V and J genes are TRBV27 and TRBJ1-5, with D possibly matching TRBD1 (6 bases). Germline assignment: CDR1 MNHEY and CDR2 SMNVEV (reference sequence). The CDR3 length is 15 residues. V gave up 4 bases and J gave up 7 bases, with 17 bases separating them. The CDR3 loop reads CASSSFGGSGQPQHF. The CDR3 DNA is TGTGCCAGCAGTTCATTCGGGGGCAGCGGGCAGCCCCAGCATTTT.

The sample holds a few counts of this clonotype. The rearrangement links TRBV4-1 to TRBJ1-5; no reliable D call. The V end was cut by 4 bases, the J end by 5 bases, with 15 bases between. Germline V gene lookup returns CDR1 MGHRA and CDR2 YSYEKL. The CDR3 runs to 15 residues. This CDR3 is CASSLSETRYQPQHF. CDR3 nucleotide sequence: TGCGCCAGCAGCCTAAGCGAGACGCGATATCAGCCCCAGCATTTT.

This chain connects TRBV20-1 to TRBJ2-5; 11 bases match TRBD2. The CDR3 has 16 amino acids. In germline, CDR1 is DFQATT, CDR2 SNEGSKA (reference sequence). J lost 7 bases, V lost 3 bases, and 13 bases had no gene match. This CDR3 is CSASPSGGTLVVTQYF. The CDR3 region has the DNA TGCAGTGCTAGCCCTAGCGGGGGGACCCTAGTCGTGACCCAGTACTTC.